A single sample gave rise to the 14 T cell receptor beta chains below, sequenced in a study of blood T cell repertoires in COVID-19. Some clones are missing from TCRdb's copy, which holds only in-frame ones; the method was immunoSEQ multiplex PCR. The table includes tens of thousands of clones, around 93% detected once. Material for sequencing was peripheral blood. These receptors were taken from a human donor with active COVID-19. The donor label of this sample is uncertain.

This chain joins TRBV12-3 or TRBV12-4 and TRBJ1-2; D call uncertain. V lost 5 bases to trimming and J lost 4 bases, with 11 bases between them. The CDR3 has 13 amino acids. CDR3 DNA sequence: TGTGCCAGCAGTCTCGGGATTATCTATGGCTACACCTTC. Protein: CASSLGIIYGYTF.

The gene calls are TRBV27 and TRBJ2-7, with 7 bases fitting TRBD1. The length of the CDR3 is 14 residues. Germline trimming cut 6 bases from V and 6 bases from J; bases unmatched to any gene: 11. Germline CDR1 and CDR2: MNHEY and SMNVEV (reference sequence). DNA of the CDR3: TGTGCCAGCAGCTCGGGACAGCCAGGAAGCGAGCAGTACTTC. Protein product: CASSSGQPGSEQYF.

This clone was observed a few times. The chain joins TRBV5-1 to TRBJ2-7, with TRBD2 identical over 10 bases. V dropped 3 bases and J dropped 2; count of bases not matched to a gene: 8. Looked up from germline, CDR1 is SGHRS and CDR2 is YFSETQ. CDR3 length: 16 residues. The CDR3 coding sequence is TGCGCCAGCAGCTCATACGGAGCGGGGGGGACCTACGAGCAGTACTTC. Translating gives CASSSYGAGGTYEQYF.

The chain employs TRBV7-9 and TRBJ2-5, with TRBD2 matching over 12 bases. The CDR3 is made up of 16 amino acids. Trimming cost V 5 bases and J 1 base; bases outside gene matches: 5. The germline CDR1 and CDR2 sequences are SEHNR and FQNEAQ (reference sequence). The CDR3: CASSMTSGGLQETQYF. For the CDR3, the DNA is TGTGCCAGCAGCATGACTAGCGGGGGCCTCCAAGAGACCCAGTACTTC.

The gene calls are TRBV3-1 (or the pseudogene TRBV3-2) and TRBJ2-7; TRBD1 agrees at 7 bases. V lost 1 base, J lost 7 bases, and 7 bases stayed unmatched. CDR3 length: 14 residues. CDR1 and CDR2 (germline): LGHDT, YNNKEL (reference sequence). CDR3 DNA: TGTGCCAGCAGCCAAGCGATACAGGGGAATGAGCAGTACTTC. Its translation is CASSQAIQGNEQYF.

The rearrangement links TRBV5-1 to TRBJ1-2, with TRBD1 identical over 9 bases. With V trimmed by 7 bases and J by 3 bases, 1 base remained unmatched. Germline-derived CDR1 and CDR2 are SGHRS and YFSETQ. The CDR3 has 12 amino acids. CDR3 sequence: CASWDRDYGYTF. For the CDR3, the DNA is TGCGCCAGCTGGGACAGGGACTATGGCTACACCTTC.

The chain recombines TRBV25-1 with TRBJ2-1, with TRBD2 identical over 10 bases. V lost 2 bases, J lost 9 bases, and 13 bases stayed unmatched. There are 17 residues in the CDR3. Germline loops: CDR1 MGHDK, CDR2 SYGVNS. CDR3 residues: CASSEDSGGSLSGEQFF. In nucleotides, the CDR3 is TGTGCCAGCAGTGAAGATAGCGGGGGGTCCCTCAGCGGTGAGCAGTTCTTC.

J is TRBJ1-6 and V is TRBV4-3, with D unresolved. Per germline, CDR1 LGHNA and CDR2 YSLEER. The CDR3 is made up of 15 amino acids. Trimming took off 1 base at V and 11 bases at J, with 15 bases between the two ends. The CDR3 protein is CASSQVAESVTPLHF. The DNA for the CDR3 is TGCGCCAGCAGCCAAGTGGCGGAGTCGGTCACACCCCTCCACTTT.

This rearrangement joins TRBV6-4 to TRBJ1-6; tentative D call: TRBD1 (5 bases). Trimming shortened V by 6 bases and J by 6 bases, and 9 bases separated the two germline ends. The CDR3 length is 13 residues. Germline values: CDR1 MRHNA, CDR2 SNTAGT. The CDR3 reads CASRRDGNSPLHF. CDR3 sequence (DNA): TGTGCCAGCAGGCGGGACGGTAATTCACCCCTCCACTTT.

The CDR3 nucleotides read TGTGCCAGCAGCCAACGACCGGGACAGGGTCGGGGAACCCGCCTTACCAAGCCCCAGCATTTT. This translates into CASSQRPGQGRGTRLTKPQHF. The chain links TRBV3-1 (or the pseudogene TRBV3-2) to TRBJ1-5; 9 bases align to TRBD1. Germline V gene sequence: CDR1 LGHDT, CDR2 YNNKEL (reference sequence). This CDR3 spans 21 amino acids. J lost 8 bases, V lost 2 bases, and 25 bases had no gene match.

This sequence joins TRBV5-1 and TRBJ2-7; 7 nucleotides match TRBD1. V lost 1 base to trimming and J lost 4 bases; unmatched junction nucleotides: 14. The germline V gene has CDR1 SGHRS and CDR2 YFSETQ. This CDR3 is built from 17 residues. This chain's CDR3 is CASSLLLLGTEQYEQYF. CDR3 nucleotide sequence: TGCGCCAGCAGCTTGTTACTTCTTGGGACAGAGCAATACGAGCAGTACTTC.

The chain recombines TRBV28 with TRBJ1-2; TRBD1 agrees at 7 bases. Germline V CDR1 and CDR2: MDHEN, SYDVKM. V dropped 3 bases and J dropped 6; count of bases not matched to a gene: 16. CDR3 size: 17 residues. CDR3 sequence: CASSLRQGLGDLDGYTF. The CDR3 region has the DNA TGTGCCAGCAGTTTGAGACAGGGCCTGGGGGATTTGGATGGCTACACCTTC.

The chain employs TRBV5-8 and TRBJ2-3, with 10 positions matching TRBD2. This CDR3 is 14 amino acids long. V lost 4 bases to trimming and J lost 6 bases; unmatched junction nucleotides: 5. Germline loops: CDR1 SGHTS, CDR2 YDEGEE. The CDR3 bases are TGTGCCAGCAGCCCCAGCGGGGGGGTGGATACGCAGTATTTT. As protein: CASSPSGGVDTQYF.

The rearrangement links TRBV9 to TRBJ2-7; D remains unclear. The CDR3 is made up of 14 amino acids. Germline assignment: CDR1 SGDLS and CDR2 YYNGEE. V was cut by 2 bases and J by 0 bases, with 9 bases left in between. The CDR3 DNA sequence: TGTGCCAGCAGCGTGGCCTCTTCCTCCTACGAGCAGTACTTC. This codes for CASSVASSSYEQYF.